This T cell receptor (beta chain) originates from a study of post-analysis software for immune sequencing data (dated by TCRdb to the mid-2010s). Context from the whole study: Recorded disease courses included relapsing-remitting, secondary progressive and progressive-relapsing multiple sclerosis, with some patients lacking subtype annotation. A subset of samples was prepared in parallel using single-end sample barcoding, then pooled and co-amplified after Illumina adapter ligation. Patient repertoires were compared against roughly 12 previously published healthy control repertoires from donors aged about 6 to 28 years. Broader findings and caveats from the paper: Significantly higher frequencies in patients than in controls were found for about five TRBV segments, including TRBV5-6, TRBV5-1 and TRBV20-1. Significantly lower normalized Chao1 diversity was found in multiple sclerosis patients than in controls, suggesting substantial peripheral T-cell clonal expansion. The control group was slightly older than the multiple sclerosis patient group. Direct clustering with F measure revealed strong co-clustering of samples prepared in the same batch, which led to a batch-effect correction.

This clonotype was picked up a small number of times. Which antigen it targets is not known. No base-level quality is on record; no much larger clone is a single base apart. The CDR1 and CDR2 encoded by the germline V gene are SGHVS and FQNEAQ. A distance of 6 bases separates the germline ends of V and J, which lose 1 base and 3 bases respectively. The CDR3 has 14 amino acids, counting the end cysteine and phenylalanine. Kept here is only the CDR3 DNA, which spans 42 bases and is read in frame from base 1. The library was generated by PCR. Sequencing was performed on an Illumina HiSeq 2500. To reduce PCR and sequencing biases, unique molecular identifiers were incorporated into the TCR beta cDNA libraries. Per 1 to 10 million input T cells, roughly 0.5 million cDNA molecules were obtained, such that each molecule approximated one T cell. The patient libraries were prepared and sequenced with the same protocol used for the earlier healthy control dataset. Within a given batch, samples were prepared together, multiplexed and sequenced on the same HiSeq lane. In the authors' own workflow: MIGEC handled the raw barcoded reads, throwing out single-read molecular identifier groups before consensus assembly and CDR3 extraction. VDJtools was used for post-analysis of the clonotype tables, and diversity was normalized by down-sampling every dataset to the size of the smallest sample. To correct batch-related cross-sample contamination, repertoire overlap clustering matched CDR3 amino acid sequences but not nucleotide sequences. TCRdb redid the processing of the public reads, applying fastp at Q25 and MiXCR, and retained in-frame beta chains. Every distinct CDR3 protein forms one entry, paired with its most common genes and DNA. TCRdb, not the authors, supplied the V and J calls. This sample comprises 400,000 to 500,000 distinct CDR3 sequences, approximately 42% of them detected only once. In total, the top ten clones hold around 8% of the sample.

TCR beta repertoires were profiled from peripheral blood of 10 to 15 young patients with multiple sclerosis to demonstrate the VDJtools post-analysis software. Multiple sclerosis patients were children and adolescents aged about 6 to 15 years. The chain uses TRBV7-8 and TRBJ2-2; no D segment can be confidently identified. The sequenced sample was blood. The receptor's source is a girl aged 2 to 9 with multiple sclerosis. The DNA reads TGTGCCAGCAGCTTAGAGGGTTACACCGGGGAGCTGTTTTTT. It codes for CASSLEGYTGELFF.